The clone carrying this T cell receptor beta chain was detected many times. Antigen: not known. The sample is drawn from a study of T-cell reconstitution after alpha-beta-depleted transplantation in children. Whole-study findings and limits: From surviving recipient T cells and thymic progenitors came the high day-60 TCRbeta diversity observed in some patients.

Unique molecular identifiers tagged the TCRbeta library. Each CDR3 protein is one row after TCRdb ran MiXCR on the PCR reads. Seen here are roughly 200,000 distinct CDR3 sequences, roughly 10% observed once, and the top ten hold 28%. The CDR3 spans 13 residues. V was clipped by 1 base and J by 4 bases, with 7 bases between them. The chain has TRBV12-3 or TRBV12-4 and TRBJ1-1; D is possibly TRBD1 (5 bases). This sequence was found in a child in the first two years of life with acute myeloid leukemia, due to receive a stem cell transplant. The specimen comprised PBMCs, sampled before TCRalphabeta/CD19-depleted stem cell transplant. The CDR3 sequence is CASSLVGATEAFF. The CDR3 DNA reads as TGTGCCAGCAGTTTAGTAGGGGCCACTGAAGCTTTCTTT.